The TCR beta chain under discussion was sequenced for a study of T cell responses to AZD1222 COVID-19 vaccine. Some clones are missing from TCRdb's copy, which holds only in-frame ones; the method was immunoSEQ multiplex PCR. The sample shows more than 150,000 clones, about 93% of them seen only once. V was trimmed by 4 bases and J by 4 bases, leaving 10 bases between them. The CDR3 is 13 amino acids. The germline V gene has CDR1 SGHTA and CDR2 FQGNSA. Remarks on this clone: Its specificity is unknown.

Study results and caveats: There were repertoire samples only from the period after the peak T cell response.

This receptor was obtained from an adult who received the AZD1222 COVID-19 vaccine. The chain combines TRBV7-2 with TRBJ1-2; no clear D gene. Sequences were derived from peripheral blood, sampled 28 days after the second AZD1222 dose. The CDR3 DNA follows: TGTGCCAGCAGCTCGGAGGGTGTCTATGGCTACACCTTC. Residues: CASSSEGVYGYTF. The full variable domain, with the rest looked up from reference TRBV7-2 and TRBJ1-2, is GAGVSQSPSNKVTEKGKDVELRCDPISGHTALYWYRQSLGQGLEFLIYFQGNSAPDKSGLPSDRFSAERTGGSVSTLTIQRTQQEDSAVYLCASSSEGVYGYTFGSGTRLTVV.